This is a list of T cell receptor beta chains from one sample in a study of control samples from healthy donors and cancer patients. The protocol was immunoSEQ multiplex PCR, while the TCRdb copy is restricted to in-frame clones and leaves out a portion. This table holds 100,000 to 150,000 clones, about 93% found once. The specimen was blood. The receptors derive from a man between 18 and 29 years old in good health. CDR3s include the opening cysteine and the closing phenylalanine or tryptophan. The order of the fields is V gene, J gene, D gene, clone size, CDR3 DNA, CDR3 protein. The D gene is left open where the match is weak. Clone size is not always given. Where it is, it says once, few, many or a class for expanded clones.

V: TRBV11-2; J: TRBJ1-6; D: NA; size: NA; DNA: TGTGCCAGCAGCTTCGCGGGGGGTAATTCACCCCTCCACTTT; CDR3: CASSFAGGNSPLHF
V: TRBV6-5; J: TRBJ1-1; D: NA; size: NA; DNA: TGTGCCAGCAGTTACTCGGGTGGAGGGACTGAAGCTTTCTTT; CDR3: CASSYSGGGTEAFF
V: TRBV9; J: TRBJ2-1; D: NA; size: NA; DNA: TGTGCCAGCAGCCCCCTGGGCGCTCCTCGCGGTTACAATGAGCAGTTCTTC; CDR3: CASSPLGAPRGYNEQFF
V: TRBV7-6; J: TRBJ2-3; D: NA; size: NA; DNA: TGTGCCAGCAGCGGTGCAGCCCGGGGCGCAGATACGCAGTATTTT; CDR3: CASSGAARGADTQYF
V: TRBV6-5; J: TRBJ1-4; D: NA; size: once; DNA: TGTGCCAGCAGTTACTCGACCTGGGAAAAACTGTTTTTT; CDR3: CASSYSTWEKLFF
V: TRBV7-9; J: TRBJ2-4; D: NA; size: NA; DNA: TGTGCCAGCAGCTCCGACGGTGGGGAAGCCAAAAACATTCAGTACTTC; CDR3: CASSSDGGEAKNIQYF
V: TRBV11-2; J: TRBJ2-5; D: TRBD2; size: once; DNA: TGTGCCAGCAGCTTACTCCTAGCGGGGGATGGAGAGACCCAGTACTTC; CDR3: CASSLLLAGDGETQYF
V: TRBV7-6; J: TRBJ1-5; D: NA; size: NA; DNA: TGTGCCAGCAGCCCAGGGACTGGGAGCAATCAGCCCCAGCATTTT; CDR3: CASSPGTGSNQPQHF
V: TRBV27; J: TRBJ1-5; D: TRBD1; size: NA; DNA: TGTGCCAGCACCACCTGGACAGGCGACAATCAGCCCCAGCATTTT; CDR3: CASTTWTGDNQPQHF
V: TRBV2; J: TRBJ1-5; D: NA; size: NA; DNA: TGTGCCAGCAGTGTAAATAGCAATCAGCCCCAGCATTTT; CDR3: CASSVNSNQPQHF
V: TRBV2; J: TRBJ2-7; D: NA; size: NA; DNA: TGTGCCAGTATTCAGGGGTATGGCGAGCAGTACTTC; CDR3: CASIQGYGEQYF
V: TRBV9; J: TRBJ1-1; D: TRBD1; size: NA; DNA: TGTGCCAGCAGCGCCACCCGGGGAGGAGGAGGGACAGCGACGACTGAAGCTTTCTTT; CDR3: CASSATRGGGGTATTEAFF
V: TRBV7-8; J: TRBJ2-5; D: TRBD2; size: NA; DNA: TGTGCCAGCAGCTTATTACTAGCGGGGAAAGAGACCCAGTACTTC; CDR3: CASSLLLAGKETQYF
V: TRBV27; J: TRBJ2-5; D: NA; size: once; DNA: TGTGCCAGCAGTTTGACAGGACCAGAGACCCAGTACTTC; CDR3: CASSLTGPETQYF
V: TRBV28; J: TRBJ1-5; D: TRBD1; size: NA; DNA: TGTGCCAGCAGTTTATACTGGGTTCAGGGGGGAAGGGATCAGCCCCAGCATTTT; CDR3: CASSLYWVQGGRDQPQHF
V: TRBV7-9; J: TRBJ2-5; D: TRBD1; size: NA; DNA: TGTGCCAGCAGCTATGACAGGGCCAAAGAGACCCAGTACTTC; CDR3: CASSYDRAKETQYF
V: TRBV6-6; J: TRBJ2-5; D: NA; size: NA; DNA: TGTGCCAGCAGTTTTGGACTGTATGGCATCCAAGAGACCCAGTACTTC; CDR3: CASSFGLYGIQETQYF
V: TRBV7-3; J: TRBJ2-1; D: NA; size: NA; DNA: TGTGCCAGCAGCTTAGAGAAAGGGGGGAATGAGCAGTTCTTC; CDR3: CASSLEKGGNEQFF
V: TRBV18; J: TRBJ2-5; D: NA; size: NA; DNA: TGTGCCAGCTCACTCGGACCCATAGAGACCCAGTACTTC; CDR3: CASSLGPIETQYF
V: TRBV9; J: TRBJ1-1; D: TRBD1; size: few; DNA: TGTGCCAGCAGCGTAGGACAGGGGGTTGAAGCTTTCTTT; CDR3: CASSVGQGVEAFF